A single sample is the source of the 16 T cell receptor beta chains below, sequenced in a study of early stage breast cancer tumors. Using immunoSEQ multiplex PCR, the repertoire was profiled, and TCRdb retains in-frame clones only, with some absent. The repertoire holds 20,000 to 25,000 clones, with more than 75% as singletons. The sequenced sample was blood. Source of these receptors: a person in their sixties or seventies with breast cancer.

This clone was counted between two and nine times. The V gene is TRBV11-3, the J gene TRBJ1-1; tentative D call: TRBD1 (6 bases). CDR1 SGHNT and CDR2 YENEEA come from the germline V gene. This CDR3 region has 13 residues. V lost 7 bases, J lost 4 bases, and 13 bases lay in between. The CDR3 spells CASTPTGGTEAFF. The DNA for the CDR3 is TGTGCCAGCACCCCGACAGGAGGCACTGAAGCTTTCTTT.

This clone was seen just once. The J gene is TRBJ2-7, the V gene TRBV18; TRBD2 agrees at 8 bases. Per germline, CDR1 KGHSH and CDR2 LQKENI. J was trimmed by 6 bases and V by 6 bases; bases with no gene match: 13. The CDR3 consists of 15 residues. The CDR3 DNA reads TGTGCCAGCTCTCCTTATGACGGGGGGGCGGGCGAGCAGTACTTC. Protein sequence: CASSPYDGGAGEQYF. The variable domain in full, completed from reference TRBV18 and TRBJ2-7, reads NAGVMQNPRHLVRRRGQEARLRCSPMKGHSHVYWYRQLPEEGLKFMVYLQKENIIDESGMPKERFSAEFPKEGPSILRIQQVVRGDSAAYFCASSPYDGGAGEQYFGPGTRLTVT.

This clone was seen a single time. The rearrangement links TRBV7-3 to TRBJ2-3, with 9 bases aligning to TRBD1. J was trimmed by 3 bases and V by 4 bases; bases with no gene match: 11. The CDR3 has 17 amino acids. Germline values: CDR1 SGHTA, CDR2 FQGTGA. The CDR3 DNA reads TGTGCCAGCAGCTCCCTCCCGCGGGACAGGGAAACAGATACGCAGTATTTT. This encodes CASSSLPRDRETDTQYF.

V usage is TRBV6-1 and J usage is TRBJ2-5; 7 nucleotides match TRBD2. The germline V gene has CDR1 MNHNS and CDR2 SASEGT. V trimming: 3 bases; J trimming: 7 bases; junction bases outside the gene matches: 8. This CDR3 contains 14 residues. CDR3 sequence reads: CASSETAGQGTQYF. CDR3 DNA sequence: TGTGCCAGCAGTGAGACAGCGGGGCAGGGGACCCAGTACTTC.

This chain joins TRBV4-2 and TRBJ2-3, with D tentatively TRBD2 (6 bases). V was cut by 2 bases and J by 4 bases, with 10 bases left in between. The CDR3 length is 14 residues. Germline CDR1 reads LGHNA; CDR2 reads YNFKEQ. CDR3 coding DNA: TGTGCCAGCAGCCAAATAGCGGCCCCAGATACGCAGTATTTT. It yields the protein CASSQIAAPDTQYF.

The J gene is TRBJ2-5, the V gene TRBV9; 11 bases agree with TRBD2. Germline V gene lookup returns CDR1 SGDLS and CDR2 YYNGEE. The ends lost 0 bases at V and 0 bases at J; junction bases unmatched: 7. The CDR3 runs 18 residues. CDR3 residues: CASSVAASGGTYQETQYF. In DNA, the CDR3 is TGTGCCAGCAGCGTAGCGGCTAGCGGGGGGACTTACCAAGAGACCCAGTACTTC.

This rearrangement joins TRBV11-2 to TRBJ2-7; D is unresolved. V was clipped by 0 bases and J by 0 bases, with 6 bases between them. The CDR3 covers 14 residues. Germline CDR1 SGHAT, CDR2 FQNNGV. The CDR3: CASSLDRLSYEQYF. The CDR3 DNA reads TGTGCCAGCAGCTTAGATAGGCTCTCCTACGAGCAGTACTTC. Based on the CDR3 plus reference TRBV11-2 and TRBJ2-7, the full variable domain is EAGVAQSPRYKIIEKRQSVAFWCNPISGHATLYWYQQILGQGPKLLIQFQNNGVVDDSQLPKDRFSAERLKGVDSTLKIQPAKLEDSAVYLCASSLDRLSYEQYFGPGTRLTVT.

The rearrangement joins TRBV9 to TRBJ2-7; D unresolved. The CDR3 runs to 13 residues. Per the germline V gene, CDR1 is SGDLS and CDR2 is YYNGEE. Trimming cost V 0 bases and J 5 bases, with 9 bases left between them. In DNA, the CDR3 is TGTGCCAGCAGCGTAGTGGCTTGGGACGAGCAGTACTTC. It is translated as CASSVVAWDEQYF.

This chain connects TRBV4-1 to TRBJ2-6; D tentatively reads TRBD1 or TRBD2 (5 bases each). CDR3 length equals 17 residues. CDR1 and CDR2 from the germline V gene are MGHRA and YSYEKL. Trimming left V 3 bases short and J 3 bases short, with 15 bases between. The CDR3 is CASSQSGTDGGANVLTF. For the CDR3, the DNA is TGCGCCAGCAGCCAGTCCGGGACGGATGGTGGGGCCAACGTCCTGACTTTC.

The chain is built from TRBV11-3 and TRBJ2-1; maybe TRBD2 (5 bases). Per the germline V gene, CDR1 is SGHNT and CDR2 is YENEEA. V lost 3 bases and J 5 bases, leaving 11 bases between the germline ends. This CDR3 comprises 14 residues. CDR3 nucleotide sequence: TGTGCCAGCAGCTTGGTGGACTTCAACAATGAGCAGTTCTTC. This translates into CASSLVDFNNEQFF. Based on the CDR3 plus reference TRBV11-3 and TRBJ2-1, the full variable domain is EAGVVQSPRYKIIEKKQPVAFWCNPISGHNTLYWYLQNLGQGPELLIRYENEEAVDDSQLPKDRFSAERLKGVDSTLKIQPAELGDSAVYLCASSLVDFNNEQFFGPGTRLTVL.

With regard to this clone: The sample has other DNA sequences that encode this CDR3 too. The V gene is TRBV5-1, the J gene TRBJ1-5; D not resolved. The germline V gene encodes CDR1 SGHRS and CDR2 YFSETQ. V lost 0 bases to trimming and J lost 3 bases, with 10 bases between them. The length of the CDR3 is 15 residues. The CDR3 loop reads CASSLDGQYNQPQHF. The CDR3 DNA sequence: TGCGCCAGCAGCTTGGATGGGCAGTACAATCAGCCCCAGCATTTT.

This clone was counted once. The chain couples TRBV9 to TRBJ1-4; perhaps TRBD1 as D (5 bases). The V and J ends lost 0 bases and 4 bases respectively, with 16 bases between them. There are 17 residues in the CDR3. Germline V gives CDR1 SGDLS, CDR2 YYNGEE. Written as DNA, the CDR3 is TGTGCCAGCAGCGTAGACGGGGGGACGGAGAGTAATGAAAAACTGTTTTTT. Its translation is CASSVDGGTESNEKLFF.

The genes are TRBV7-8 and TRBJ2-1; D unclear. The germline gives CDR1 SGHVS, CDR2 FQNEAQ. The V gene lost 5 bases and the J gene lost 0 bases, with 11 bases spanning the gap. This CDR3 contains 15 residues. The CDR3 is CASSASMISYNEQFF. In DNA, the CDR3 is TGTGCCAGCAGCGCTAGTATGATCTCCTACAATGAGCAGTTCTTC. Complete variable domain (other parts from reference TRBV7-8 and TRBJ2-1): GAGVSQSPRYKVAKRGQDVALRCDPISGHVSLFWYQQALGQGPEFLTYFQNEAQLDKSGLPSDRFFAERPEGSVSTLKIQRTQQEDSAVYLCASSASMISYNEQFFGPGTRLTVL.

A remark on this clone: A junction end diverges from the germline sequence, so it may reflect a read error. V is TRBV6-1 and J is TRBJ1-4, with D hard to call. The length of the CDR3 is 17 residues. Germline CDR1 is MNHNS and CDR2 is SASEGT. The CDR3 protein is CASREFVVGGTNEKLFF. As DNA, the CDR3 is TGTGCCAGCCGTGAATTCGTTGTGGGTGGGACTAATGAAAAACTGTTTTTT.

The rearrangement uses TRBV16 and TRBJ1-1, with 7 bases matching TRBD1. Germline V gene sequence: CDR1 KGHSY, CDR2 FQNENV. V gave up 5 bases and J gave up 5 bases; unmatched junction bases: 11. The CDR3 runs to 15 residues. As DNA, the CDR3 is TGTGCCAGCAGCAAGTCGGCAGGGGGTGGAACTGAAGCTTTCTTT. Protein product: CASSKSAGGGTEAFF.

The CDR3 protein is CASSVAPTSGSYEQYF. CDR3 sequence (DNA): TGTGCCAGCAGCGTAGCTCCGACTAGCGGCTCCTACGAGCAGTACTTC. The chain carries TRBV9 and TRBJ2-7; 9 positions agree with TRBD2. V lost 0 bases, J lost 0 bases, and 4 bases stayed unmatched. Germline CDR1 and CDR2: SGDLS and YYNGEE. This CDR3 spans 16 amino acids.